This paragraph reports one T cell receptor beta chain. No antigen is known for it. Donors each gave around 2.6 ml of blood. From the 5' RACE reads, TCRdb lists one entry per CDR3 protein and no DNA. This table lists fewer than 150,000 distinct CDR3 sequences. The source of the sample is a study of monozygotic twins with inflammatory bowel disease. Study-level points and caveats: Varied immunosuppressive treatments among patients may have increased repertoire variability. Inverse Simpson values showed less TCRbeta diversity in IBD patients than in their healthy co-twins.

CDR3 length: 14 residues. The sample consisted of blood. The chain employs TRBV12-3 or TRBV12-4 and TRBJ1-2. The receptor comes from a human donor with ulcerative colitis or Crohn's disease, or a healthy co-twin of an affected twin (not recorded which). The CDR3 reads CASSLLAGGYGYTF.